Following are 27 T cell receptor beta chains from one sample sequenced in a study of T cells in localized non-small cell lung cancer. The assay was immunoSEQ multiplex PCR, and TCRdb's table has in-frame clones only and misses some. The data contain about 13,000 clones, roughly 27% of them seen just once; the ten biggest clones take up 7.2%. The sample in question was lung tumor tissue, obtained before any cancer treatment. These receptors originate from a female donor over 55 with stage I lung adenocarcinoma.

This clone was counted only a few times. The CDR3 loop reads CAWSGMGYRNTIYF. In nucleotides, the CDR3 is TGTGCCTGGAGTGGGATGGGTTATCGGAACACCATATATTTT. The chain recombines TRBV30 with TRBJ1-3; D ambiguous. There are 14 residues in the CDR3. V lost 1 base, J lost 7 bases, and 14 bases lay in between. Germline CDR1 is GTSNPN and CDR2 is SVGIG (reference sequence).

On this clone itself: One end of the junction does not line up with germline, which may come from a read error. The chain is built from TRBV6-8 and TRBJ1-2, with 7 bases lining up with TRBD1. Germline loops: CDR1 MNHGY, CDR2 SAAAGT. This CDR3 contains 14 residues. The CDR3 is CAISASDRPYGYTF. In DNA, the CDR3 is TGTGCCATCAGTGCCTCGGACAGGCCTTATGGCTACACCTTC.

The CDR3, as DNA: TGTGCCAGCAGCTTATGGCGGGAGCGGTACAATGAGCAGTTCTTC. Translating it yields CASSLWRERYNEQFF. The rearrangement links TRBV11-3 to TRBJ2-1; 7 nucleotides agree with TRBD2. CDR1 and CDR2 (germline): SGHNT, YENEEA. Trimming removed 2 bases from V and 4 bases from J; junction bases left unmatched: 5. The CDR3 is 15 amino acids.

The rearrangement joins TRBV14 to TRBJ2-7; D unresolved. CDR1 and CDR2 from the germline V gene are SGHDN and FVKESK. The CDR3 loop spans 15 amino acids. V was shortened by 0 bases and J by 4 bases, with 13 bases between the two germline ends. This CDR3 reads CASSQESWGSYEQYF. CDR3 DNA: TGTGCCAGCAGCCAAGAAAGTTGGGGAAGTTACGAGCAGTACTTC. Variable domain in full (rest from reference TRBV14 and TRBJ2-7): EAGVTQFPSHSVIEKGQTVTLRCDPISGHDNLYWYRRVMGKEIKFLLHFVKESKQDESGMPNNRFLAERTGGTYSTLKVQPAELEDSGVYFCASSQESWGSYEQYFGPGTRLTVT.

This chain connects TRBV5-1 to TRBJ1-1; 11 bases map to TRBD1. Per the germline V gene, CDR1 is SGHRS and CDR2 is YFSETQ. The J segment lost 7 bases and the V segment lost 4 bases, leaving 6 bases of the junction unmatched. This CDR3 spans 14 amino acids. Written as DNA, the CDR3 is TGCGCCAGCAGCCAGAGGACAGGGGGCGGTGAAGCTTTCTTT. This codes for CASSQRTGGGEAFF.

The chain employs TRBV6-8 and TRBJ2-7; D not certain. Per germline, CDR1 MNHGY and CDR2 SAAAGT. Trimming shortened V by 0 bases and J by 2 bases, and 8 bases separated the two germline ends. CDR3 length: 14 residues. CDR3 protein: CASSYSTAAYEQYF. The DNA of the CDR3 is TGTGCCAGCAGTTACTCTACAGCAGCCTACGAGCAGTACTTC.

The chain carries TRBV6-8 and TRBJ2-3; TRBD2 is a possible D gene (6 bases). Germline CDR1 is MNHGY and CDR2 is SAAAGT. The CDR3 has 12 amino acids. The CDR3 nucleotides read TGTGCGGAAAGGGAGGAAACAGATACGCAGTATTTT. Its protein product is CAEREETDTQYF.

This clone is deemed medium-sized. The chain links TRBV11-3 to TRBJ1-5; D is perhaps TRBD1 (5 bases). The CDR3 sequence is 15 residues long. V lost 2 bases to trimming and J lost 3 bases, with 11 bases between them. Germline values: CDR1 SGHNT, CDR2 YENEEA. CDR3 amino acids: CASSLMGENNQPQHF. Written as DNA, the CDR3 is TGTGCCAGCAGCTTAATGGGGGAGAACAATCAGCCCCAGCATTTT.

J is TRBJ1-4 and V is TRBV18, with D uncertain. V was pared by 2 bases and J by 1 base, with 5 bases between. CDR3 length equals 14 residues. Germline V gene data show CDR1 as KGHSH and CDR2 as LQKENI. CDR3 sequence reads: CASSPWGTNEKLFF. CDR3 DNA sequence: TGTGCCAGCTCACCATGGGGAACTAATGAAAAACTGTTTTTT.

The gene calls are TRBV11-3 and TRBJ1-2, with TRBD1 matching over 9 bases. The CDR3 runs to 15 residues. Germline loops: CDR1 SGHNT, CDR2 YENEEA. The V and J ends lost 5 bases and 7 bases, in that order; junction bases with no gene match: 11. This CDR3 is CASSPYRGLPLGYTF. The CDR3 coding sequence is TGTGCCAGCAGCCCATACAGGGGGCTCCCCCTTGGCTACACCTTC.

This clone has at least ten counts. J is TRBJ1-1 and V is TRBV9; weak D call: TRBD1 (6 bases). The V end was cut by 2 bases, the J end by 5 bases, with 13 bases between. This CDR3 has 14 residues. Germline V CDR1 and CDR2: SGDLS, YYNGEE. As DNA, the CDR3 is TGTGCCAGCAGCGTCACGGGGGCCGGGACTGAAGCTTTCTTT. Residues: CASSVTGAGTEAFF.

This clone was observed a few times. This rearrangement joins TRBV6-8 to TRBJ1-6; D perhaps matches TRBD1 (5 bases). Germline-derived CDR1 and CDR2 are MNHGY and SAAAGT. Trimming removed 0 bases from V and 0 bases from J, with 9 bases in between. The CDR3 length is 17 residues. CDR3 sequence reads: CASSYSNTGSYNSPLHF. The CDR3 DNA reads TGTGCCAGCAGTTACTCGAACACAGGCTCCTATAATTCACCCCTCCACTTT.

The CDR3: CASSPGLVNEQFF. For the CDR3, the DNA is TGTGCCAGTTCCCCGGGACTAGTCAATGAGCAGTTCTTC. The V and J genes are TRBV19 and TRBJ2-1; 8 positions agree with TRBD2. Germline V lookup: CDR1 LNHDA, CDR2 SQIVND (reference sequence). CDR3 length equals 13 residues. V was pared by 8 bases and J by 6 bases, with 6 bases of the junction left unmatched.

This clone was counted ten times or more. This chain uses TRBV11-3 with TRBJ1-1; no definite D call. The V gene lost 1 base and the J gene lost 5 bases, with 11 bases spanning the gap. Germline V CDR1 and CDR2: SGHNT, YENEEA. The CDR3 is 14 amino acids. This CDR3 is CASSLVEGITEAFF. The DNA for the CDR3 is TGTGCCAGCAGCTTAGTAGAAGGTATTACTGAAGCTTTCTTT.

This clone was picked up a small number of times. This rearrangement joins TRBV2 to TRBJ1-3; D uncertain. CDR1 is SNHLY, CDR2 FYNNEI, per germline. The CDR3 is made up of 13 amino acids. The V end lost 8 bases, the J end lost 2 bases, and 10 bases lay between the germline ends. Here the CDR3 DNA reads TGTGCCAGCGGGAAGGAGCCTGGAAACACCATATATTTT. Translated, it gives CASGKEPGNTIYF.

This clone has more than one count but fewer than ten. The CDR3 spells CASSDRQSTDTQYF. The CDR3 nucleotides read TGTGCCAGCAGCGACAGGCAGTCCACAGATACGCAGTATTTT. The J gene is TRBJ2-3, the V gene TRBV6-8; weak D call: TRBD1 (6 bases). Deletions cut 6 bases from V and 2 bases from J, with 12 bases between. The CDR3 extends over 14 amino acids. Germline V CDR1 and CDR2: MNHGY, SAAAGT.

The chain couples TRBV10-2 to TRBJ1-2; D uncertain. Trimming removed 0 bases at V and 8 bases at J, with 13 bases between. The germline V gene encodes CDR1 WSHSY and CDR2 SAAADI. CDR3 length: 14 amino acids. The CDR3 DNA is TGCGCCAGCAGTGAGTCTGTTACAGCCTGGGGCTACACCTTC. Amino acids: CASSESVTAWGYTF.

The table lists this clone with many counts. The V call is TRBV4-1, the J call TRBJ1-1; D remains ambiguous. Germline V gene data show CDR1 as MGHRA and CDR2 as YSYEKL. The CDR3 length is 17 residues. Trimming left V 0 bases short and J 6 bases short, with 20 bases between. The CDR3 nucleotides are TGCGCCAGCAGCCAAGATGGTAAACAACCAAACAGAGCTGAAGCTTTCTTT. It specifies CASSQDGKQPNRAEAFF.

This clone was recorded many times. The chain has TRBV6-8 and TRBJ1-3; no clear D. In germline, CDR1 is MNHGY, CDR2 SAAAGT. The CDR3 is made up of 17 amino acids. Deletions cut 10 bases from V and 0 bases from J, with 22 bases between. DNA for the CDR3: TGTGCCACCTCAGTAAGCAATAATATGTTCTCTGGAAACACCATATATTTT. It specifies CATSVSNNMFSGNTIYF.

This clone was counted a single time. V usage is TRBV30 and J usage is TRBJ1-1, with a weak D call TRBD1 (5 bases). The CDR3 runs 15 residues. The V end lost 2 bases, the J end lost 1 base, and 14 bases lay between the germline ends. Germline V gene lookup returns CDR1 GTSNPN and CDR2 SVGIG (reference sequence). CDR3 protein: CAWSSWGGTNTEAFF. CDR3 DNA sequence: TGTGCCTGGAGTTCTTGGGGGGGGACGAACACTGAAGCTTTCTTT.

This clone turned up a few times. The genes are TRBV5-1 and TRBJ1-2, with TRBD1 matching over 7 bases. The V segment lost 4 bases and the J segment 4 bases; nucleotides outside the gene matches: 13. The CDR3 runs 16 residues. Germline V gene lookup returns CDR1 SGHRS and CDR2 YFSETQ. The CDR3 here is CASSRETGQGFYGYTF. The CDR3 DNA is TGCGCCAGCAGCCGGGAGACAGGGCAGGGTTTCTATGGCTACACCTTC.

The genes are TRBV18 and TRBJ1-1; tentative D call: TRBD1 (5 bases). V lost 5 bases, J lost 3 bases, and 7 bases lay in between. The length of the CDR3 is 12 residues. CDR1 and CDR2 from the germline V gene are KGHSH and LQKENI. The CDR3 protein is CASSKQDTEAFF. CDR3 sequence (DNA): TGTGCCAGCTCAAAACAGGACACTGAAGCTTTCTTT.

The chain employs TRBV9 and TRBJ2-1; maybe TRBD2 (5 bases). Germline-derived CDR1 and CDR2 are SGDLS and YYNGEE. Trimming took 7 bases from V and 1 from J, leaving 9 bases between them. The CDR3 totals 13 residues. The CDR3 sequence is CASRTGSYNEQFF. In nucleotides, the CDR3 is TGTGCCAGCCGAACGGGATCCTACAATGAGCAGTTCTTC.

This chain links TRBV6-8 with TRBJ1-2; a weak D match, TRBD1 (5 bases). Deletions cut 5 bases from V and 7 bases from J, with 17 bases between. Germline loops: CDR1 MNHGY, CDR2 SAAAGT. The CDR3 is made up of 14 amino acids. DNA for the CDR3: TGTGCCAGCAGTCCCTGGGACTCTCGGAGTGGCTACACCTTC. Its protein product is CASSPWDSRSGYTF.

J is TRBJ2-7 and V is TRBV6-8; 9 positions agree with TRBD1. V lost 6 bases to trimming and J lost 2 bases; unmatched junction nucleotides: 5. In germline, CDR1 is MNHGY, CDR2 SAAAGT. CDR3 length equals 14 residues. The CDR3 DNA reads as TGTGCCAGCAGACGGACAGGGGTTACCTACGAGCAGTACTTC. As protein: CASRRTGVTYEQYF.

The chain carries TRBV11-3 and TRBJ2-5; TRBD2 matches at 13 bases. The CDR3 spans 17 residues. The trim removed 5 bases at V and 4 bases at J, leaving 10 bases unmatched. Looked up from germline, CDR1 is SGHNT and CDR2 is YENEEA. This CDR3 reads CASSPGRTSGRRETQYF. The CDR3 coding sequence is TGTGCCAGCAGCCCAGGGCGGACTAGCGGGAGAAGAGAGACCCAGTACTTC.

This clone was counted a few times. The chain uses TRBV11-3 and TRBJ1-2; D possibly corresponds to TRBD1 (5 bases). V was pared by 5 bases and J by 2 bases, with 18 bases between. Germline V gene sequence: CDR1 SGHNT, CDR2 YENEEA. There are 16 residues in the CDR3. The CDR3 coding sequence is TGTGCCAGCAGCCAATCCCACCCACAGGCGAACTATGGCTACACCTTC. It translates to CASSQSHPQANYGYTF. The whole variable domain, filled in from reference TRBV11-3 and TRBJ1-2, reads EAGVVQSPRYKIIEKKQPVAFWCNPISGHNTLYWYLQNLGQGPELLIRYENEEAVDDSQLPKDRFSAERLKGVDSTLKIQPAELGDSAVYLCASSQSHPQANYGYTFGSGTRLTVV.